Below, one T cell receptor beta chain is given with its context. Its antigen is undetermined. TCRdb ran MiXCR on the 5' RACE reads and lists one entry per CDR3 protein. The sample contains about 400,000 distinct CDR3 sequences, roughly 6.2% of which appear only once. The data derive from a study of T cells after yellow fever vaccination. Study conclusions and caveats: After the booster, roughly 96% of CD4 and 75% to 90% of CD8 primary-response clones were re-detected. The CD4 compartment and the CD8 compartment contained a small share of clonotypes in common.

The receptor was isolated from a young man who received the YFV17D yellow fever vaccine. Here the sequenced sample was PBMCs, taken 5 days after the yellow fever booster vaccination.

The CDR3 DNA sequence: TGCGCCAGCAGTCAAGCCCCCCCACAGGGTTGGAGCCGATCAACTAATGAAAAACTGTTTTTT. It specifies CASSQAPPQGWSRSTNEKLFF. This chain uses TRBV23-1 with TRBJ1-4, with a weak D call TRBD1 (6 bases). TRBV23-1 is annotated as an ORF whose role is uncertain. With 2 bases removed from V and 0 bases from J, the gap between germline ends came to 25 bases. The length of the CDR3 is 21 residues.